This entry concerns a single T cell receptor beta chain. What it binds is unknown. These data are taken from a study of radiotherapy plus CTLA-4 blockade in lung cancer. About the study: In 18% of patients, objective responses were seen; 25% to 40% had disease control.

The ends lost 5 bases at V and 8 bases at J; junction bases unmatched: 8. The CDR3 is 13 residues long. Germline CDR1 reads MNHEY; CDR2 reads SMNVEV (reference sequence). Profiled with immunoSEQ multiplex PCR; TCRdb holds only in-frame clones, not every one. The repertoire holds approximately 41,000 clones, with around 75% as singletons. Notes on the study in general: Early blood T cell clone dynamics, with interferon-beta, were reported to best predict response.

Focal radiation plus CTLA-4 blockade with ipilimumab was given to patients with chemo-refractory metastatic non-small-cell lung cancer. The clonotype comes from a human donor with non-small cell lung cancer who had stable disease on radiotherapy plus ipilimumab. The source was peripheral blood, collected from a patient treated with radiotherapy plus ipilimumab. The gene calls are TRBV27 and TRBJ1-2, with 7 bases lining up with TRBD1. The CDR3 DNA is TGTGCCAGCAGTCCTACAGGGGCGGAGGGCTACACCTTC. This translates into CASSPTGAEGYTF.